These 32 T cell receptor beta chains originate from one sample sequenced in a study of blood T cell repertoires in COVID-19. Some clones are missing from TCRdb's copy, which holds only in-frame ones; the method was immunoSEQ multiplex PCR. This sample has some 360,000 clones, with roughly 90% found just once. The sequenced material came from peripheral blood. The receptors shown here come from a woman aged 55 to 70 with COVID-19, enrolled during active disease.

The CDR3 DNA sequence: TGTGCCAGCAGCGATACGACAGGGGGAATCAATCAGCCCCAGCATTTT. It codes for CASSDTTGGINQPQHF. The genes are TRBV7-2 and TRBJ1-5, with 9 bases fitting TRBD1. CDR3 length: 16 residues. V shed 5 bases and J 3 bases; nucleotides not matched to a gene: 8. Germline CDR1 reads SGHTA; CDR2 reads FQGNSA.

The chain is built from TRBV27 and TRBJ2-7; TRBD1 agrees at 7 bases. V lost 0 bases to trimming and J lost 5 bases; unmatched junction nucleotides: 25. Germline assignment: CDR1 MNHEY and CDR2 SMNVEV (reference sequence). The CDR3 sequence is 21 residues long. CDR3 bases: TGTGCCAGCAGTTTATCCCTCACAGGGGACGGACGTTCCCTAAACGGGGACGAGCAGTACTTC. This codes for CASSLSLTGDGRSLNGDEQYF.

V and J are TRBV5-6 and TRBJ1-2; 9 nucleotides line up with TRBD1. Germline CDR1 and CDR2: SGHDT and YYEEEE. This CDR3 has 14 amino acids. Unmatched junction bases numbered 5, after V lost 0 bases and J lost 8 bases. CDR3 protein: CASSLGDRAFGYTF. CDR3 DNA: TGTGCCAGCAGCTTGGGGGACAGGGCCTTCGGCTACACCTTC. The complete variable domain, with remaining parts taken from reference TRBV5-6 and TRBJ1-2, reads DAGVTQSPTHLIKTRGQQVTLRCSPKSGHDTVSWYQQALGQGPQFIFQYYEEEERQRGNFPDRFSGHQFPNYSSELNVNALLLGDSALYLCASSLGDRAFGYTFGSGTRLTVV.

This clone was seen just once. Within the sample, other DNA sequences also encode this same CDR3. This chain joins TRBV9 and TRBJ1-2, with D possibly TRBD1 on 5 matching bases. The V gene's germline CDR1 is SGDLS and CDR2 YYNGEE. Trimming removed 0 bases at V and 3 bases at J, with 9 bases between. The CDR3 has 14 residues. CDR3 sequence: CASSVGTGDYGYTF. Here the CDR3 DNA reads TGTGCCAGCAGCGTAGGAACGGGGGACTATGGCTACACCTTC.

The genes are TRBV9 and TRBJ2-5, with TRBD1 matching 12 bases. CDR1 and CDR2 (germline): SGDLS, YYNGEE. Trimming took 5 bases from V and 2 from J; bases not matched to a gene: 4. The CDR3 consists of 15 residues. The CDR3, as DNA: TGTGCCAGCAGGAAGGGACAGGGGGCACAAGAGACCCAGTACTTC. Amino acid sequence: CASRKGQGAQETQYF.

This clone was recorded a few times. In nucleotides, the CDR3 is TGTGCCAGTAGCACAGGAACTGGAAACACCATATATTTT. Encoded protein: CASSTGTGNTIYF. The rearrangement joins TRBV19 to TRBJ1-3; possibly TRBD1 for D (5 bases). Germline CDR1 LNHDA, CDR2 SQIVND (reference sequence). The V end lost 6 bases, the J end lost 2 bases, and 8 bases lay between the germline ends. The CDR3 is 13 amino acids.

As DNA, the CDR3 is TGTGCCTGGAGTGTTACGAGGACAGGGGCTGGAAACACCATATATTTT. Translation gives CAWSVTRTGAGNTIYF. The gene calls are TRBV30 and TRBJ1-3; TRBD1 matches at 9 bases. Germline assignment: CDR1 GTSNPN and CDR2 SVGIG (reference sequence). The CDR3 runs to 16 residues. Trimming removed 0 bases from V and 2 bases from J; junction bases left unmatched: 5.

The CDR3, as DNA: TGCAGTGCTAGTGGGGTAGGGGCCCAGACCCAGTACTTC. It specifies CSASGVGAQTQYF. The chain links TRBV20-1 to TRBJ2-5; maybe TRBD1 (5 bases). V dropped 3 bases and J dropped 6 bases, with 14 bases sitting between them. Germline CDR1 DFQATT, CDR2 SNEGSKA (reference sequence). The CDR3 sequence is 13 residues long.

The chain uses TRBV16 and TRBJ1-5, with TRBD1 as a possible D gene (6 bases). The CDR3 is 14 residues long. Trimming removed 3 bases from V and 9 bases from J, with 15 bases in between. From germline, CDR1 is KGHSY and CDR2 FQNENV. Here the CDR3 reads CASSQGRQDGPQHF. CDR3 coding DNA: TGTGCCAGCAGCCAGGGTCGACAGGATGGGCCCCAGCATTTT.

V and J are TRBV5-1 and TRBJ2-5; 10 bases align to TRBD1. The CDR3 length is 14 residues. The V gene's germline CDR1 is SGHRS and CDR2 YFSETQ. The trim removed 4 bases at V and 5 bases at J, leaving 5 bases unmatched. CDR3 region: CASSPGTGVETQYF. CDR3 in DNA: TGCGCCAGCAGCCCCGGGACAGGGGTGGAGACCCAGTACTTC.

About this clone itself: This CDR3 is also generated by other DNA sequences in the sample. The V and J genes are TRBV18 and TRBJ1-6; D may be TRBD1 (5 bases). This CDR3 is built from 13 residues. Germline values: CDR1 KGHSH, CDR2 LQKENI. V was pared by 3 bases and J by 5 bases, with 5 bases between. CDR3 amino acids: CASSPTDNSPLHF. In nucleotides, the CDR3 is TGTGCCAGCTCACCGACAGATAATTCACCCCTCCACTTT.

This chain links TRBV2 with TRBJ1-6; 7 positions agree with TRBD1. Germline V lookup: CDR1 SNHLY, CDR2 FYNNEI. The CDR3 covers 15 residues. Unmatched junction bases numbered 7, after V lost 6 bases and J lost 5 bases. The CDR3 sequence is CASRITGTDNSPLHF. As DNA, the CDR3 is TGTGCCAGCAGAATCACCGGGACAGATAATTCACCCCTCCACTTT.

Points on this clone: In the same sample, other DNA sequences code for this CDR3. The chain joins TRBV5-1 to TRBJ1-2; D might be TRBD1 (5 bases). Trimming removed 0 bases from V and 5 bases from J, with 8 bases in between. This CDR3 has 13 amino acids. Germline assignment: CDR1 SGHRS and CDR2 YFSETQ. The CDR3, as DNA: TGCGCCAGCAGCTTGGATGGGGGGTATGGCTACACCTTC. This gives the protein CASSLDGGYGYTF.

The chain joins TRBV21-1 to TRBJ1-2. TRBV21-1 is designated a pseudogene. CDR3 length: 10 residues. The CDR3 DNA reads TGTGCCAGCAGCAATATGGGCTACACCTTC. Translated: CASSNMGYTF.

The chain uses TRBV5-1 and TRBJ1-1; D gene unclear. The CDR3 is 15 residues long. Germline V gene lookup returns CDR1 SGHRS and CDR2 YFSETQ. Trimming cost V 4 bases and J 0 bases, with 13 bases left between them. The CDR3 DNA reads TGCGCCAGCAGCCAGACGACACCATTGAACACTGAAGCTTTCTTT. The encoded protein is CASSQTTPLNTEAFF. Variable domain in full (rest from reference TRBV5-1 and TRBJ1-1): KAGVTQTPRYLIKTRGQQVTLSCSPISGHRSVSWYQQTPGQGLQFLFEYFSETQRNKGNFPGRFSGRQFSNSRSEMNVSTLELGDSALYLCASSQTTPLNTEAFFGQGTRLTVV.

CDR3 nucleotide sequence: TGTGCCAGCAGCTTACTGGGGACAACCACAGCAGATACGCAGTATTTT. Protein sequence: CASSLLGTTTADTQYF. The chain joins TRBV11-1 to TRBJ2-3; a weak D match, TRBD1 (6 bases). The V gene lost 2 bases and the J gene lost 4 bases, with 16 bases spanning the gap. Germline CDR1 is SGHAT and CDR2 is FQDESV (reference sequence). The CDR3 loop spans 16 amino acids.

Written as DNA, the CDR3 is TGTGCCAGTAGTATGCGCGTGGGGATTCAGCGGGGGGGTCGCAATGAGCAGTTCTTC. It specifies CASSMRVGIQRGGRNEQFF. The genes are TRBV19 and TRBJ2-1, with 10 bases fitting TRBD2. This CDR3 is built from 19 residues. Germline values: CDR1 LNHDA, CDR2 SQIVND (reference sequence). With V trimmed by 3 bases and J by 6 bases, 17 bases remained unmatched. The full variable domain, rest sourced from reference TRBV19 and TRBJ2-1, is DGGITQSPKYLFRKEGQNVTLSCEQNLNHDAMYWYRQDPGQGLRLIYYSQIVNDFQKGDIAEGYSVSREKKESFPLTVTSAQKNPTAFYLCASSMRVGIQRGGRNEQFFGPGTRLTVL.

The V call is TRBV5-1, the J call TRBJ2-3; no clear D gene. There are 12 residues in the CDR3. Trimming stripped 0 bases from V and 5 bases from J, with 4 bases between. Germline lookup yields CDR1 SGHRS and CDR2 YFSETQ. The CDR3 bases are TGCGCCAGCAGCTTGGCGGTAGATACGCAGTATTTT. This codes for CASSLAVDTQYF. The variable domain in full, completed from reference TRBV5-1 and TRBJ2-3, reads KAGVTQTPRYLIKTRGQQVTLSCSPISGHRSVSWYQQTPGQGLQFLFEYFSETQRNKGNFPGRFSGRQFSNSRSEMNVSTLELGDSALYLCASSLAVDTQYFGPGTRLTVL.

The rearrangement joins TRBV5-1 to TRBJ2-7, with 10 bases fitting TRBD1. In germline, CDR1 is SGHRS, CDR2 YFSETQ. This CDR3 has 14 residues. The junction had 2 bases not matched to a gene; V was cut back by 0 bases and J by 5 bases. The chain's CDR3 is CASSLVDRGDEQYF. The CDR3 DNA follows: TGCGCCAGCAGCTTGGTGGACAGGGGGGACGAGCAGTACTTC.

Here the CDR3 reads CASSPGQGSYSNQPQHF. DNA for the CDR3: TGTGCCAGCAGCCCGGGACAGGGGAGCTATAGCAATCAGCCCCAGCATTTT. The V and J genes are TRBV28 and TRBJ1-5; 10 nucleotides agree with TRBD1. Germline CDR1 MDHEN, CDR2 SYDVKM. Losses at the gene ends were 6 bases for V and 0 bases for J; bases not matched to a gene: 8. The length of the CDR3 is 17 residues. The full variable domain, rest sourced from reference TRBV28 and TRBJ1-5, is DVKVTQSSRYLVKRTGEKVFLECVQDMDHENMFWYRQDPGLGLRLIYFSYDVKMKEKGDIPEGYSVSREKKERFSLILESASTNQTSMYLCASSPGQGSYSNQPQHFGDGTRLSIL.

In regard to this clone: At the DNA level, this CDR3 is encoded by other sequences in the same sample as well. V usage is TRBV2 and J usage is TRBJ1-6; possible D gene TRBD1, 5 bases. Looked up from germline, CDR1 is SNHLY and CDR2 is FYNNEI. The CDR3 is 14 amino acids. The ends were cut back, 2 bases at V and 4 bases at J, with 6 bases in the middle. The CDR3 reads CASSEQGYNSPLHF. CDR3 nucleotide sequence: TGTGCCAGCAGTGAACAGGGATATAATTCACCCCTCCACTTT.

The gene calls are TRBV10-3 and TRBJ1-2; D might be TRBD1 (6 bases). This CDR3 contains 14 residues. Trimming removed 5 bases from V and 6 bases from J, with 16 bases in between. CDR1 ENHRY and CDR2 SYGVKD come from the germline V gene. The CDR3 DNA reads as TGTGCCATCAGTACCGTGACAGGCTGGGATGGCTACACCTTC. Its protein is CAISTVTGWDGYTF.

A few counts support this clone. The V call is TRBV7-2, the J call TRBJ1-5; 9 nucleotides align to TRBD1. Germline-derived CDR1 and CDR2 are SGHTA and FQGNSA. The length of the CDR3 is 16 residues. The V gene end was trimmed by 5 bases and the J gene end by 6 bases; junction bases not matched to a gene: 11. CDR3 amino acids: CASSPLGTGLGQPQHF. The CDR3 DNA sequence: TGTGCCAGCAGCCCCCTTGGGACAGGGCTAGGTCAGCCCCAGCATTTT. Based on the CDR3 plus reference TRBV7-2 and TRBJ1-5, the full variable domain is GAGVSQSPSNKVTEKGKDVELRCDPISGHTALYWYRQSLGQGLEFLIYFQGNSAPDKSGLPSDRFSAERTGGSVSTLTIQRTQQEDSAVYLCASSPLGTGLGQPQHFGDGTRLSIL.

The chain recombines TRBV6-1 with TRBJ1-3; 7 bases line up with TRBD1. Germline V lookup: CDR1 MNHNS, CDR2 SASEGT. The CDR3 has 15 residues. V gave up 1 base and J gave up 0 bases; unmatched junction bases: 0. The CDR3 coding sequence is TGTGCCAGCAGTGAAGACAGGGGCTCTGGAAACACCATATATTTT. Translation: CASSEDRGSGNTIYF.

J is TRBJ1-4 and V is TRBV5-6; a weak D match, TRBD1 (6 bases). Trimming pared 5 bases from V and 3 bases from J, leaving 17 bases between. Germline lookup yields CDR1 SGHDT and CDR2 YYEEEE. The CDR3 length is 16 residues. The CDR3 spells CASSFTGLGANEKLFF. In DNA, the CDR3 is TGTGCCAGCAGTTTCACAGGGCTGGGGGCTAATGAAAAACTGTTTTTT.

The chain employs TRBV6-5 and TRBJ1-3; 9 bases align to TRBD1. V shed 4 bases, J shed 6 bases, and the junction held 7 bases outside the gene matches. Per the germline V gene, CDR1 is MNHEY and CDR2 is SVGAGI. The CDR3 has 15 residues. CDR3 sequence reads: CASSWAGQGKNTIYF. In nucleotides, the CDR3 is TGTGCCAGCAGTTGGGCGGGACAGGGAAAAAACACCATATATTTT.

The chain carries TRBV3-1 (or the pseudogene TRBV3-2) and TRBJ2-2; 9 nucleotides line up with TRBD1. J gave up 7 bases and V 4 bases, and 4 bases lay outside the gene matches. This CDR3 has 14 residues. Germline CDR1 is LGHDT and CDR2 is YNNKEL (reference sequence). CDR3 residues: CASSLQGADGELFF. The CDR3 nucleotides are TGTGCCAGCAGCCTACAGGGGGCGGACGGGGAGCTGTTTTTT.

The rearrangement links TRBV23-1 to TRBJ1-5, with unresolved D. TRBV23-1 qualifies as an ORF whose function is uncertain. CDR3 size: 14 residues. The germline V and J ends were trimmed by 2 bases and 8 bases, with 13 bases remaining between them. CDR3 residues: CASSQRPPREPQHF. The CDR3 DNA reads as TGCGCCAGCAGTCAACGGCCGCCGAGGGAGCCCCAGCATTTT.

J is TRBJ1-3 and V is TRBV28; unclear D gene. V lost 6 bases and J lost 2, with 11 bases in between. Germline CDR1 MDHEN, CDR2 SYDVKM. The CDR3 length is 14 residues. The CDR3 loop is CASRLPGAGNTIYF. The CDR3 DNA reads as TGTGCCAGCAGGCTGCCGGGAGCTGGAAACACCATATATTTT.

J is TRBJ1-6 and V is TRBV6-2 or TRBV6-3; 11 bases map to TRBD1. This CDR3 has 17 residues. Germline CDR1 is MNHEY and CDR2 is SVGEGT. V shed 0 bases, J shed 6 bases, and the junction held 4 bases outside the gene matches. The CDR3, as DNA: TGTGCCAGCAGTTACTCTCGCGGGACAGGGGGTAATTCACCCCTCCACTTT. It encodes CASSYSRGTGGNSPLHF.

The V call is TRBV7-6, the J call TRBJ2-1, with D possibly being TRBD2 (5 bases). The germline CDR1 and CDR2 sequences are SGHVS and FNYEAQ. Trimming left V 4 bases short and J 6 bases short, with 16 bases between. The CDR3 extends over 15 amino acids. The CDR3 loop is CASSSAVLEVNEQFF. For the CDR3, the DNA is TGTGCCAGCAGCTCAGCGGTACTTGAAGTCAATGAGCAGTTCTTC.

The CDR3: CASSAPGLLHSGNTIYF. The CDR3 bases are TGTGCCAGTAGTGCACCAGGGTTACTTCACTCTGGAAACACCATATATTTT. This rearrangement joins TRBV19 to TRBJ1-3; D might be TRBD1 (5 bases). The CDR3 extends over 17 amino acids. V shed 5 bases and J shed 0 bases, with 17 bases lying between them. CDR1 is LNHDA and CDR2 is SQIVND in the germline V gene (reference sequence).